The T cell receptor (beta chain) under discussion was sequenced for a study of blood T cell repertoires in COVID-19 (dated by TCRdb to the early 2020s). Looking at the study overall: Samples from collaborators originated in the United States, Italy and Spain and spanned both the acute and convalescent phases of COVID-19. The dataset comprised deeply sampled blood TCRbeta repertoires from subjects exposed to, actively infected with, or recovered from COVID-19. The prospective study material was composed of cDNA or gDNA derived from T cells, B-cell-depleted T cells, or PBMCs. The repertoires were released in a freely available public database intended as a resource for research on the immune response to SARS-CoV-2. Where available, HLA class I and class II types were taken from metadata supplied by the sample provider and were not determined by assay-based typing. Nearly every sample came with metadata listing a de-identified subject ID, COVID-19 status, age in years and sex. Samples came from the ongoing ImmuneRACE study (first 160 participants) plus 1,254 subjects from 6 global collaborators. Results the study describes overall, beyond this receptor: The quantity of clinical and demographic metadata differed by source and by participant and was supplied without curation.

The CDR3 runs 16 residues from the cysteine to the phenylalanine. Only the CDR3 DNA stays, 48 bases, in frame from base 1. The germline V gene specifies MNHEY as CDR1 and SVGEGT as CDR2. The V end gives up 0 bases and the J end 7 bases, leaving 4 bases in the junction not matched to a gene. Another Seattle source contributed samples from volunteer blood donors who had recovered from COVID-19. The collaborating institutions used their own protocols to collect whole blood in K2EDTA tubes. Collaborator samples were shipped for TCRbeta analysis as frozen whole blood, isolated PBMCs, or DNA extracted from either sample type. The immunoSEQ Assay, a bias-controlled multiplex PCR, was used to amplify TCRbeta CDR3 regions from genomic DNA. The authors processed their data as follows. Nucleated cell counts per sample were estimated from amplification of reference gene primers within the assay. To quantify the absolute abundance of each unique TCRbeta CDR3 rearrangement, sequence reads were collapsed and filtered. Productive Simpson clonality was computed per sample as the square root of Simpson's diversity index over productive rearrangements. Sourced from immuneACCESS, this table was stored by TCRdb with only in-frame sequences that have V and J called. A share of the clones is absent; for the studies checked, an unresolved V gene accounts for under half, and the remainder has no known explanation. The V and J calls and the clone size are those of that table, but D and trimming were determined from the DNA. The sample table holds about 140,000 clones, of which 60% to 80% were seen once. The ten largest clones take up roughly 11% of the sample.

Details on this clone: No antigen is known for it. Base qualities are not provided; no much larger clone lies one nucleotide away.

The TCR sequence derives from a man aged 60-69 years who had recovered from COVID-19. The rearranged segments are TRBV6-2 or TRBV6-3 and TRBJ2-2; 11 middle bases align to TRBD2. The sample consisted of peripheral blood. The CDR3 region has the sequence CASSYSGTSGGGELFF. In nucleotide form, the sequence is TGTGCCAGCAGTTACTCAGGGACTAGCGGTGGCGGGGAGCTGTTTTTT.